These T cell receptor beta chains were read from a single sample in a study of Ad26.COV2.S vaccination and SARS-CoV-2 variants. Assay used: immunoSEQ multiplex PCR; TCRdb lists only in-frame clones, some missing. This sample has roughly 350,000 clones, with around 86% found just once. Source: peripheral blood, taken in a trial of Ad26.COV2.S vaccine versus placebo. These receptors came from a person aged 18-60 years who received the Ad26.COV2.S COVID-19 vaccine or a placebo. Each CDR3 is given with its conserved first and last residue. Each record gives: J gene, D gene, clone size, V gene, CDR3 DNA, CDR3 protein. A D gene is named only where the DNA matches it firmly. A clone size is listed for some rows: how often the clone was seen (once, few, many), or a class if it is expanded.

TRBJ2-3	.	.	TRBV30	TGTGCCTGGCAGGCGGGGAGCACAGATACGCAGTATTTT	CAWQAGSTDTQYF
TRBJ2-1	.	.	TRBV7-3	TGTGCCAGCAGCTTCACCGGGGCTTACAATGAGCAGTTCTTC	CASSFTGAYNEQFF
TRBJ2-1	.	.	TRBV6-1	TGTGCCAGCAGTGAAAGGTGGGGAGGCAATGAGCAGTTCTTC	CASSERWGGNEQFF
TRBJ2-3	TRBD2	.	TRBV9	TGTGCCAGCAGCCCTTCACAAGCCCAGCGGGGGTGGGCAGATACGCAGTATTTT	CASSPSQAQRGWADTQYF
TRBJ2-7	.	.	TRBV7-9	TGTGCCAGCAGCCCCCACGGGACAAGGTCCTACGAGCAGTACTTC	CASSPHGTRSYEQYF
TRBJ1-6	.	few	TRBV5-6	TGTGCCAGCAGCTTGAGCGTCCACTCCTATAATTCACCCCTCCACTTT	CASSLSVHSYNSPLHF
TRBJ2-1	TRBD1	.	TRBV9	TGTGCCAGCAGCCCCTCCTCAGGGGGCGGCTACAATGAGCAGTTCTTC	CASSPSSGGGYNEQFF
TRBJ1-1	TRBD1	.	TRBV6-4	TGTGCCAGCAGTCCGAACAGGGGGCACACTGAAGCTTTCTTT	CASSPNRGHTEAFF
TRBJ1-5	.	few	TRBV15	TGTGCCACCAGCAGAGACCCCCAATTTCAGCCCCAGCATTTT	CATSRDPQFQPQHF
TRBJ2-3	.	.	TRBV30	TGTGCCTGGAGTCGAATAGTGGCAGATACGCAGTATTTT	CAWSRIVADTQYF
TRBJ1-4	.	.	TRBV5-4	TGTGCCAGCAGCTCCGGGAGGGGAAATGAAAAACTGTTTTTT	CASSSGRGNEKLFF
TRBJ2-1	TRBD2	.	TRBV10-3	TGTGCCATCAGTGAGACCCCGGGACTAGCGGGGAGGGTTGAGCAGTTCTTC	CAISETPGLAGRVEQFF
TRBJ2-2	.	.	TRBV5-1	TGCGCCAGCAGCTTACAGGCCGGGGAGCTGTTTTTT	CASSLQAGELFF
TRBJ2-1	TRBD2	.	TRBV7-3	TGTGCCAGCAGCTTCGCTAGCGGGAATGAGCAGTTCTTC	CASSFASGNEQFF
TRBJ1-1	.	.	TRBV6-5	TGTGCCAGCAGTTTCCCTTCGGGGGGAACTGAAGCTTTCTTT	CASSFPSGGTEAFF
TRBJ2-7	.	.	TRBV7-7	TGTGCTAGCAGCCCAGAGGGGGGGCAGCTACACTTC	CASSPEGGQLHF
TRBJ1-2	.	.	TRBV19	TGTGCCAGTAGTAGGGACCGGGGAAACTATGGCTACACCTTC	CASSRDRGNYGYTF
TRBJ2-7	TRBD2	.	TRBV11-2	TGTGCCAGCAGCTCAACCGGGACTAGCGGCTCCTACGAGCAGTACTTC	CASSSTGTSGSYEQYF
TRBJ1-2	.	.	TRBV15	TGTGCCACCAGCAGAGATGACGGAGTGAATGGCTACACCTTC	CATSRDDGVNGYTF
TRBJ2-7	.	.	TRBV7-9	TGTGCCAGCAGCTCCTACTACGAGCAGTACTTC	CASSSYYEQYF
TRBJ1-1	.	.	TRBV12-3/TRBV12-4	TGTGCCAGCAGACAGGCGAACACTGAAGCTTTCTTT	CASRQANTEAFF
TRBJ2-7	.	.	TRBV4-1	TGCGCCAGCAGCCAAGTGGACAAGAGCTCCTACGAGCAGTACTTC	CASSQVDKSSYEQYF
TRBJ1-2	.	.	TRBV5-1	TGCGCCAGCAGCTTGAGAGAAAGTGGGGGCACAGGAACTAACTATGGCTACACCTTC	CASSLRESGGTGTNYGYTF
TRBJ1-3	.	few	TRBV9	TGTGCCAGCAGCGTAGAAAGGGGATCGGCCATATATTTT	CASSVERGSAIYF
TRBJ1-1	.	.	TRBV27	TGTGCCAGCAGTTCCCTAGGGACGAACACTGAAGCTTTCTTT	CASSSLGTNTEAFF
TRBJ2-1	TRBD2	.	TRBV4-3	TGCGCCAGCAGCCAAGAAAGCGGGGGCTCCTACAATGAGCAGTTCTTC	CASSQESGGSYNEQFF
TRBJ1-4	TRBD1	once	TRBV9	TGTGCCAGCAGCGTTAGCTCAGGGGGGGGTAATGAAAAACTGTTTTTT	CASSVSSGGGNEKLFF
TRBJ2-7	.	.	TRBV14	TGTGCCAGCAGCTCGTCCGGCAGGGCTTACGAGCAGTACTTC	CASSSSGRAYEQYF
TRBJ1-6	.	.	TRBV5-1	TGCGCCAGCAGCGACGGGACTATTAATTCACCCCTCCACTTT	CASSDGTINSPLHF
TRBJ2-2	.	.	TRBV7-9	TGTGCCAGCAGCTTAGCGGCCGTCACCGGGGAGCTGTTTTTT	CASSLAAVTGELFF
TRBJ2-2	.	.	TRBV5-5	TGTGCCAGCAGCTTGGTAGACGGCGGGGAGCTGTTTTTT	CASSLVDGGELFF
TRBJ2-3	.	.	TRBV13	TGTGCCAGCAGCTTAGGGAGGGGGAGCACAGATACGCAGTATTTT	CASSLGRGSTDTQYF
TRBJ1-1	.	.	TRBV11-3	TGTGCCAGCAGCCAACATGGAAACACTGAAGCTTTCTTT	CASSQHGNTEAFF
TRBJ1-1	.	.	TRBV6-5	TGTGCCAGCGTAGGGAGTGAAGCTTTCTTT	CASVGSEAFF
TRBJ2-7	.	.	TRBV3-1/TRBV3-2	TGTGCCAGCAGCCAAGGGCCATTTAGGAACGAGCAGTACTTC	CASSQGPFRNEQYF
TRBJ2-7	TRBD2	.	TRBV7-8	TGTGCCAGCAGCTACCCCGGGGGAGCGAAGGGACTAGCGGGGTACGAGCAGTACTTC	CASSYPGGAKGLAGYEQYF
TRBJ1-6	TRBD1	.	TRBV11-2	TGTGCCAGCAGCACCGGGACAGGGGTATACTCACCCCTCCACTTT	CASSTGTGVYSPLHF
TRBJ2-1	TRBD1	once	TRBV7-3	TGTGCCAGCAGCCTAGGACAGGGGAACTACAATGAGCAGTTCTTC	CASSLGQGNYNEQFF
TRBJ1-5	.	once	TRBV7-2	TGTGCCAGCACCGAGGGGGGCAATCAGCCCCAGCATTTT	CASTEGGNQPQHF
TRBJ1-5	TRBD1	.	TRBV4-2	TGTGCCAGCAGCCTAGGGACAGGGGAAACGTCCCAGCATTTT	CASSLGTGETSQHF